This T cell receptor beta chain was identified during a study of T-cell memory formation after mild COVID-19. Points from the study as a whole: Contracting CD4+ clones were located mainly in CM and EM, and CD8+ clones in EMRA. Later expanders leaned toward CD4+, whereas clones contracting from day 15 to 85 were balanced CD4/CD8. Researchers could not confirm that second-wave clones peaking on day 37 targeted SARS-CoV-2.

Turning to this clonotype: The antigen remains unidentified.

From 5'RACE with constant-segment primers came TCR alpha and TCR beta cDNA libraries that carried sample barcodes and UMIs. Via MiXCR, TCRdb re-called the 5' RACE reads, giving one row per CDR3 protein. The repertoire has approximately 570,000 distinct CDR3 sequences, 15% to 20% of them found once; the top ten carry 12%. V shed 6 bases, J shed 5 bases, and the junction held 9 bases outside the gene matches. This CDR3 comprises 15 residues. This sequence joins TRBV12-3 or TRBV12-4 and TRBJ1-2; 10 bases match TRBD1. The source of this sequence is an adult woman who had mild COVID-19 (a few samples of this study predate the infection). Cell type and time point are not known. Sample: PBMCs or a T cell subset sorted from them (not recorded which). CDR3 protein: CASRKTGGFFYGYTF. The CDR3 DNA reads as TGTGCCAGCAGGAAGACAGGGGGCTTCTTTTATGGCTACACCTTC.